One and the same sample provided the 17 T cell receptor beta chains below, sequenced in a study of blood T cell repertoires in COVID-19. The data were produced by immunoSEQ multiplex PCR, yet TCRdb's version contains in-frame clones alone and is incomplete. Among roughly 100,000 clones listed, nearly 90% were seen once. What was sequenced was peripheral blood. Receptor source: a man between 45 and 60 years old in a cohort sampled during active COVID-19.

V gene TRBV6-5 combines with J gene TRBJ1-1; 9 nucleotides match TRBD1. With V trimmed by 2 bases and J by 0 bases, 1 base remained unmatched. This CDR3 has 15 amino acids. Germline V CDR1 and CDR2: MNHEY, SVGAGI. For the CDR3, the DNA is TGTGCCAGCAGTTACGGACAGGGGATGAACACTGAAGCTTTCTTT. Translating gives CASSYGQGMNTEAFF.

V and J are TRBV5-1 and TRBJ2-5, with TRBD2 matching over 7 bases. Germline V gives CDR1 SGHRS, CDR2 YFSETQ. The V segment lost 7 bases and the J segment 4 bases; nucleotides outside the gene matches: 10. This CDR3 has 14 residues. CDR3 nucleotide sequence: TGCGCCAGCGGGGGGGGGAACCTCCGAGAGACCCAGTACTTC. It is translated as CASGGGNLRETQYF.

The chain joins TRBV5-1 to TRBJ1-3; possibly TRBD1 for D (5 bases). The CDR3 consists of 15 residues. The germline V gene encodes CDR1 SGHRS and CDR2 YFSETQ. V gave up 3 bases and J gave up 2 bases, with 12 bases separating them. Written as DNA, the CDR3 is TGCGCCAGCAGCTCGGACACTGCGACTGGAAACACCATATATTTT. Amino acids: CASSSDTATGNTIYF.

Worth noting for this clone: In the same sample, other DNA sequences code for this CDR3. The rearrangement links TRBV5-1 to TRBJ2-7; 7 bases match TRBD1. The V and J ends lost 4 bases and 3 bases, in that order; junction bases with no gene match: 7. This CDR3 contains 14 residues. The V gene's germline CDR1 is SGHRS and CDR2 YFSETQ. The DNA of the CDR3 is TGCGCCAGCAGCCCGGACAGGATAAGCTACGAGCAGTACTTC. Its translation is CASSPDRISYEQYF. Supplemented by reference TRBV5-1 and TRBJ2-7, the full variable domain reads KAGVTQTPRYLIKTRGQQVTLSCSPISGHRSVSWYQQTPGQGLQFLFEYFSETQRNKGNFPGRFSGRQFSNSRSEMNVSTLELGDSALYLCASSPDRISYEQYFGPGTRLTVT.

CDR3 nucleotide sequence: TGTGCCAGCGCCGAGGGGGGGGCTCGGCGGGCTTTCTTT. This translates into CASAEGGARRAFF. V usage is TRBV19 and J usage is TRBJ1-1, with a weak D call TRBD1 (6 bases). Trimming pared 9 bases from V and 11 bases from J, leaving 22 bases between. Looked up from germline, CDR1 is LNHDA and CDR2 is SQIVND (reference sequence). This CDR3 comprises 13 residues.

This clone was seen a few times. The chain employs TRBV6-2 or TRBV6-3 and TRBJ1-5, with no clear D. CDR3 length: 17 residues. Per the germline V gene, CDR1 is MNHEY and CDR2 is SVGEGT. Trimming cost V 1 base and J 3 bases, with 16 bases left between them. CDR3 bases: TGTGCCAGCAGTTACTTTCGACCGCCGGGGAACAATCAGCCCCAGCATTTT. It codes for CASSYFRPPGNNQPQHF.

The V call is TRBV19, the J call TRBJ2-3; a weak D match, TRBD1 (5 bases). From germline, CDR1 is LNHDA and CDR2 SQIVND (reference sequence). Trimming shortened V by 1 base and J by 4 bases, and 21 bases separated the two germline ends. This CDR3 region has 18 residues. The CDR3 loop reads CASSIGSDRSILSDTQYF. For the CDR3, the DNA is TGTGCCAGTAGTATAGGCTCCGACAGATCAATCTTATCAGATACGCAGTATTTT.

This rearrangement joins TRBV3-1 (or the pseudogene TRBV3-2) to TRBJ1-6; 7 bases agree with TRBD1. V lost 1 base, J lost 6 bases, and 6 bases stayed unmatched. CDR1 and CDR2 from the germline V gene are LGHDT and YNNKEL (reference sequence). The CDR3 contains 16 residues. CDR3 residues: CASSQVGDSPNSPLHF. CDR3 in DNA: TGTGCCAGCAGCCAAGTCGGGGACAGTCCTAATTCACCCCTCCACTTT.

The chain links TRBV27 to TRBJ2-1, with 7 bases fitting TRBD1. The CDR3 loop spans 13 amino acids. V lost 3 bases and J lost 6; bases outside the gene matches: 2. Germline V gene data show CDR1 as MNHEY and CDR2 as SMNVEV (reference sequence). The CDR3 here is CASSFPGGNEQFF. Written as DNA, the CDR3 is TGTGCCAGCAGTTTCCCAGGGGGCAATGAGCAGTTCTTC.

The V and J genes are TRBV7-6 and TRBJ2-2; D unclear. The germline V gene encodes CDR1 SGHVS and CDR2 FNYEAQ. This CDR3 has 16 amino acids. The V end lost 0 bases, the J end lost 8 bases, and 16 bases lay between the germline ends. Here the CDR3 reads CASSLAATGGRGELFF. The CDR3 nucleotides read TGTGCCAGCAGCTTAGCGGCGACCGGCGGTAGGGGGGAGCTGTTTTTT.

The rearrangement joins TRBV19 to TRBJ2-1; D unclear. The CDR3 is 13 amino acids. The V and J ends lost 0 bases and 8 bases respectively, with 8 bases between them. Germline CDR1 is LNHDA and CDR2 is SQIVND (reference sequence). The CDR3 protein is CASSIDRRYEQFF. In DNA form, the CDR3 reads TGTGCCAGTAGTATAGATCGGCGGTATGAGCAGTTCTTC.

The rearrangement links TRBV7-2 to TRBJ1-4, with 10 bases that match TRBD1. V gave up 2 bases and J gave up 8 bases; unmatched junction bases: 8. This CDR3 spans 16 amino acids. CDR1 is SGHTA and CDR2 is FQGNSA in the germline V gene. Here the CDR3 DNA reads TGTGCCAGCAGCTTATTTGGGACAGGGGTCGGAGAAAAACTGTTTTTT. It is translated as CASSLFGTGVGEKLFF.

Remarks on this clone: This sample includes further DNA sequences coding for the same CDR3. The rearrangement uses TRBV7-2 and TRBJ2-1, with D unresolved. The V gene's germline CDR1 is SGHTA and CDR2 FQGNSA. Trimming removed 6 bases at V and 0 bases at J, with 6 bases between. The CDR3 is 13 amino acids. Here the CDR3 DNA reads TGTGCCAGCAGTTCTAGCTCCTACAATGAGCAGTTCTTC. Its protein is CASSSSSYNEQFF.

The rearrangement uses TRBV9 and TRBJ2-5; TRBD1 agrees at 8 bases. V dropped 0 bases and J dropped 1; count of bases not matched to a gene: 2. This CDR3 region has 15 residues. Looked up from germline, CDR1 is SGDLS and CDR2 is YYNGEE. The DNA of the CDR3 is TGTGCCAGCAGCGTAGTGGGGACAGGCCAAGAGACCCAGTACTTC. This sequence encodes CASSVVGTGQETQYF.

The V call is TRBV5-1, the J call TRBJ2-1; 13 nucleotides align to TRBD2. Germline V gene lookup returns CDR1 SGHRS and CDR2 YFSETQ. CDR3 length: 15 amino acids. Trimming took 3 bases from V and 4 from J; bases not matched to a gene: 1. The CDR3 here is CASSSGLAGYNEQFF. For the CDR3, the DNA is TGCGCCAGCAGCTCGGGACTAGCGGGATACAATGAGCAGTTCTTC.

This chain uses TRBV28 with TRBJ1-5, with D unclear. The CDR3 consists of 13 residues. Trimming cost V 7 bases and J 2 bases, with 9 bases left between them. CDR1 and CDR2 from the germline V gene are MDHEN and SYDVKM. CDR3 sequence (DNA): TGTGCCAGCACCGAAACTGGCAATCAGCCCCAGCATTTT. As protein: CASTETGNQPQHF.

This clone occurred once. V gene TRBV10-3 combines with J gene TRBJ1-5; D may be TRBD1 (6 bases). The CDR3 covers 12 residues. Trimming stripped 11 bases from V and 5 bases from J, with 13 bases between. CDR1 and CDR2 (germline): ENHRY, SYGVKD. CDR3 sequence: CASQGPDQPQHF. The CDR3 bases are TGTGCCTCCCAGGGGCCCGATCAGCCCCAGCATTTT.